This T cell receptor (beta chain) appears in the sequencing data of a study of blood T cell repertoires in COVID-19. Study background: The United States, Italy and Spain were the sources of the acute and convalescent COVID-19 samples.

V gave up 0 bases and J gave up 6 bases, with 10 bases separating them. The CDR3 has 15 residues. In germline, CDR1 is SGHDT, CDR2 YYEEEE. The table came from immunoSEQ multiplex PCR; TCRdb's copy has only in-frame clones and leaves some out. The profile shows about 82,000 clones, about four fifths of them singletons. The V and J genes are TRBV5-6 and TRBJ1-6; D ambiguous. The receptor was isolated from a man older than 75 with acute or convalescent COVID-19. The specimen sequenced was peripheral blood. DNA of the CDR3: TGTGCCAGCAGCTTGGGGGAGGTACTTAATTCACCCCTCCACTTT. This translates into CASSLGEVLNSPLHF.